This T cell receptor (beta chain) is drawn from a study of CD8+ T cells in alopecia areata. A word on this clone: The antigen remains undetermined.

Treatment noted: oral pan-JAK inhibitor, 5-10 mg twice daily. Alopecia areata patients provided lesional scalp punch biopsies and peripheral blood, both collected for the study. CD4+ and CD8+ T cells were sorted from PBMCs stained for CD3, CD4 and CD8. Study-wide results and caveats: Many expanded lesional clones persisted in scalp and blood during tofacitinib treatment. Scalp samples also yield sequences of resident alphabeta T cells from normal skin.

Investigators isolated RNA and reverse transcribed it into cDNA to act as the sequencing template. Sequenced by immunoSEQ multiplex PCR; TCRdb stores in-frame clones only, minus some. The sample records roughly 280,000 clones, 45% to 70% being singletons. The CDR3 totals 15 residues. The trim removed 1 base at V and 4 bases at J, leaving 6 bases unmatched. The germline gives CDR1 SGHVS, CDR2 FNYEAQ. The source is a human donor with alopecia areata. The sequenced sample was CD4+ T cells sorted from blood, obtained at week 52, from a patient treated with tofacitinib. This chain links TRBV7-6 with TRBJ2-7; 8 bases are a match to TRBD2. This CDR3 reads CASSLGLAGGYEQYF. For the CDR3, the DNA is TGTGCCAGCAGCTTAGGGTTGGCGGGGGGTTACGAGCAGTACTTC.